What follows are 9 T cell receptor beta chains derived from one specimen sequenced in a study of OX40 agonist ivuxolimab in advanced cancers. Here immunoSEQ multiplex PCR was the method, and the copy in TCRdb shows in-frame clones only, minus some. Of 55,000 to 70,000 clones detected, just under 90% appear once; the ten largest clones hold around 1.9%. Here the sequenced sample was CD4+ or CD8+ T cells sorted from blood, taken in a trial of the OX40 agonist ivuxolimab. The receptors were sampled from an adult with an advanced solid tumor such as melanoma, head and neck, liver or kidney cancer.

This rearrangement joins TRBV7-9 to TRBJ1-4; a weak D match, TRBD1 (6 bases). The CDR3 consists of 14 residues. Germline lookup yields CDR1 SEHNR and CDR2 FQNEAQ (reference sequence). V lost 6 bases and J lost 0, with 8 bases in between. The DNA for the CDR3 is TGTGCCAGCAGTCAGGGGTCAACTAATGAAAAACTGTTTTTT. Its protein product is CASSQGSTNEKLFF.

The gene calls are TRBV10-2 and TRBJ2-6; unclear D gene. This CDR3 is 16 amino acids long. The V and J ends lost 0 bases and 0 bases respectively, with 6 bases between them. Per the germline V gene, CDR1 is WSHSY and CDR2 is SAAADI. The CDR3 sequence is CASSESGASGANVLTF. CDR3 sequence (DNA): TGCGCCAGCAGTGAGTCAGGCGCCTCTGGGGCCAACGTCCTGACTTTC.

The chain uses TRBV11-1 and TRBJ2-7; 7 nucleotides align to TRBD1. Germline-derived CDR1 and CDR2 are SGHAT and FQDESV (reference sequence). This CDR3 region has 16 residues. J gave up 3 bases and V 5 bases, and 13 bases lay outside the gene matches. The CDR3 sequence is CASSAAEGQSLYEQYF. Written as DNA, the CDR3 is TGTGCCAGCAGCGCCGCCGAGGGACAGAGCCTCTACGAGCAGTACTTC.

The chain employs TRBV19 and TRBJ2-3; 8 positions agree with TRBD1. Unmatched junction bases numbered 4, after V lost 6 bases and J lost 2 bases. This CDR3 is built from 14 residues. Germline assignment: CDR1 LNHDA and CDR2 SQIVND (reference sequence). CDR3 DNA sequence: TGTGCCAGTAGGCGGACAGGGCCCACAGATACGCAGTATTTT. Protein: CASRRTGPTDTQYF.

This sequence joins TRBV2 and TRBJ2-3; D may be TRBD1 (5 bases). Trimming took 10 bases from V and 0 from J, leaving 23 bases between them. Germline CDR1 and CDR2: SNHLY and FYNNEI. The CDR3 length is 17 residues. Written as DNA, the CDR3 is TGTGCCATCGAAGACAGAATCTATTCCAGTAGCACAGATACGCAGTATTTT. It specifies CAIEDRIYSSSTDTQYF.

The V call is TRBV30, the J call TRBJ1-2; D perhaps matches TRBD1 (6 bases). The CDR3 has 13 residues. Germline lookup yields CDR1 GTSNPN and CDR2 SVGIG (reference sequence). V was cut by 3 bases and J by 2 bases, with 10 bases left in between. The CDR3 sequence is CAWSQTGNYGYTF. The CDR3 DNA reads TGTGCCTGGAGCCAAACAGGGAACTATGGCTACACCTTC. The whole variable domain, remainder taken from reference TRBV30 and TRBJ1-2, is SQTIHQWPATLVQPVGSPLSLECTVEGTSNPNLYWYRQAAGRGLQLLFYSVGIGQISSEVPQNLSASRPQDRQFILSSKKLLLSDSGFYLCAWSQTGNYGYTFGSGTRLTVV.

This sequence joins TRBV28 and TRBJ1-2; D uncertain. V shed 5 bases and J shed 1 base, with 11 bases lying between them. The CDR3 has 14 amino acids. Germline V gene sequence: CDR1 MDHEN, CDR2 SYDVKM. In DNA, the CDR3 is TGTGCCAGCAGTCGAACGACCGATAACTATGGCTACACCTTC. This encodes CASSRTTDNYGYTF.

In this sample, this clone turned up once. This chain links TRBV27 with TRBJ1-6; D may be TRBD1 (5 bases). The V gene's germline CDR1 is MNHEY and CDR2 SMNVEV (reference sequence). Between the trimmed V and J ends, which lost 4 bases and 12 bases, there was a span of 13 bases. The CDR3 runs to 13 residues. The CDR3 DNA follows: TGTGCCAGCAGTTACCGGGACGCCCTACCCCTCCACTTT. Translating it yields CASSYRDALPLHF.

This clone was seen just once. The V gene is TRBV7-2, the J gene TRBJ2-1; tentatively, D is TRBD2 (6 bases). The length of the CDR3 is 15 residues. Germline V gene lookup returns CDR1 SGHTA and CDR2 FQGNSA. Trimming left V 0 bases short and J 4 bases short, with 10 bases between. CDR3 DNA: TGTGCCAGCAGCTTAGCAAGGGAGGATTACAATGAGCAGTTCTTC. It is translated as CASSLAREDYNEQFF.